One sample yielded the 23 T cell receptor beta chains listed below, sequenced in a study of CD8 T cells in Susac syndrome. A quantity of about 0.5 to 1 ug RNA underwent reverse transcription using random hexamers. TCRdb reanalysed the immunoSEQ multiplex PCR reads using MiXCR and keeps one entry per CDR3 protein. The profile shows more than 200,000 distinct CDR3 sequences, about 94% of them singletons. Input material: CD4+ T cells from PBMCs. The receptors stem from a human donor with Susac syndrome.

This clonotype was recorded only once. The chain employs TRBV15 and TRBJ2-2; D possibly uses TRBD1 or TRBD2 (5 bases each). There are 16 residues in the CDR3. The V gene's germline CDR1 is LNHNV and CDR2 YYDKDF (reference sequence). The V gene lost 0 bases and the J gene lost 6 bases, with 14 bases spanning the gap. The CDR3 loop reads CATSRDPGLAPGELFF. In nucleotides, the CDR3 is TGTGCCACCAGCAGAGATCCGGGGCTAGCTCCCGGGGAGCTGTTTTTT.

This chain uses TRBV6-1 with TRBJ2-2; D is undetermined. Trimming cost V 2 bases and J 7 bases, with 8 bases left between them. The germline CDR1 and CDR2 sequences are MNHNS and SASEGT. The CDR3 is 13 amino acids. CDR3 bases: TGTGCCAGCAGTGAAAACCTATACGGGGAGCTGTTTTTT. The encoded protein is CASSENLYGELFF.

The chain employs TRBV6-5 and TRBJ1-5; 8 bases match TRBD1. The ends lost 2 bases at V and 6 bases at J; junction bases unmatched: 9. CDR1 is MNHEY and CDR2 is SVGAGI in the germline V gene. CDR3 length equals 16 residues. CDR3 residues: CASSYTSAGGFQPQHF. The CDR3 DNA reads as TGTGCCAGCAGTTACACCTCGGCAGGGGGCTTTCAGCCCCAGCATTTT.

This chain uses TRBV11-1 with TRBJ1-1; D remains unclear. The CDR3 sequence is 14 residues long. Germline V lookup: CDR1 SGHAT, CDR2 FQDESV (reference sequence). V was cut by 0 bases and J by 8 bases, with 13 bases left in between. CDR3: CASSLALSRLEAFF. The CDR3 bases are TGTGCCAGCAGCTTAGCACTTTCACGGCTAGAAGCTTTCTTT.

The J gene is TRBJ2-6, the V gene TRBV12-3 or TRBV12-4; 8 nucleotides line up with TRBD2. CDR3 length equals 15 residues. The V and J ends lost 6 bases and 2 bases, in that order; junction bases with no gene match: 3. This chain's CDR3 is CASSLTSAGANVLTF. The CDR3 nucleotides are TGTGCCAGCAGCCTGACTAGCGCTGGGGCCAACGTCCTGACTTTC.

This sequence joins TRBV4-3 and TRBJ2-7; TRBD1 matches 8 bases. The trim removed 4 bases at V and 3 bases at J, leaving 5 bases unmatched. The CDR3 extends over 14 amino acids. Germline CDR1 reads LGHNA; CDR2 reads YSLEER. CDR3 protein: CASSRETGGYEQYF. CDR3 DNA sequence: TGCGCCAGCAGCCGAGAAACAGGGGGCTACGAGCAGTACTTC.

Here the CDR3 DNA reads TGCGCCAGCAGCTTGGGGGCCCGAGATGCTGGCTACACCTTC. Protein: CASSLGARDAGYTF. This chain connects TRBV5-1 to TRBJ1-2; D is unclear. The germline V gene encodes CDR1 SGHRS and CDR2 YFSETQ. This CDR3 has 14 residues. The germline V and J ends were trimmed by 0 bases and 7 bases, with 13 bases remaining between them.

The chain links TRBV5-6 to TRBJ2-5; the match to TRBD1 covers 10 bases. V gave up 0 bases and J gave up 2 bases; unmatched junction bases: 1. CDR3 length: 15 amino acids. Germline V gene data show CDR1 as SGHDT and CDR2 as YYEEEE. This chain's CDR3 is CASSLGGQGQETQYF. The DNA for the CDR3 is TGTGCCAGCAGCTTGGGGGGACAGGGGCAAGAGACCCAGTACTTC.

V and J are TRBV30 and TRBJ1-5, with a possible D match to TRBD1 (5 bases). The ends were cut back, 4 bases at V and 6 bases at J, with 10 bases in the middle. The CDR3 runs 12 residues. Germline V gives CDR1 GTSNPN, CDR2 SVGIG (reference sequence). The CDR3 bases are TGTGCCTGGAAAGGGGAGGGTCAGCCCCAGCATTTT. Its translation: CAWKGEGQPQHF.

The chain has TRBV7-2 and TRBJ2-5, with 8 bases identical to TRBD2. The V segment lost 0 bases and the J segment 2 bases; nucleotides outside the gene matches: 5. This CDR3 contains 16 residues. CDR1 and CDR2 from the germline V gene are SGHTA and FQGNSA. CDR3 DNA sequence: TGTGCCAGCAGCTTAGCGGCGGGGGGCACACAAGAGACCCAGTACTTC. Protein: CASSLAAGGTQETQYF.

The CDR3 DNA follows: TGTGCCAGCAGCTTACCCCCTCAATACGGAGCGGGGGTGCGCGAGCAGTACTTC. This translates into CASSLPPQYGAGVREQYF. This chain links TRBV7-2 with TRBJ2-7; 8 nucleotides align to TRBD2. CDR1 and CDR2 (germline): SGHTA, FQGNSA. CDR3 length equals 18 residues. The V segment lost 2 bases and the J segment 6 bases; nucleotides outside the gene matches: 18.

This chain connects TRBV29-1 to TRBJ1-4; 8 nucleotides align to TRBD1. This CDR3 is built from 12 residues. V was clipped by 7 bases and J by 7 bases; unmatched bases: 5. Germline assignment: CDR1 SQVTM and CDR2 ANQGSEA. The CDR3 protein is CSATGTGEKLFF. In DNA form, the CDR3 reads TGCAGCGCCACCGGGACAGGTGAAAAACTGTTTTTT.

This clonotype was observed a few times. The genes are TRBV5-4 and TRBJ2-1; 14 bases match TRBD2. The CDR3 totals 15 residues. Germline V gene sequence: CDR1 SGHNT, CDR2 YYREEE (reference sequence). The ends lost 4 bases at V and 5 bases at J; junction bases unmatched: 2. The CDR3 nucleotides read TGTGCCAGCAGCCGGACTAGCGGGGGGAACAATGAGCAGTTCTTC. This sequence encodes CASSRTSGGNNEQFF.

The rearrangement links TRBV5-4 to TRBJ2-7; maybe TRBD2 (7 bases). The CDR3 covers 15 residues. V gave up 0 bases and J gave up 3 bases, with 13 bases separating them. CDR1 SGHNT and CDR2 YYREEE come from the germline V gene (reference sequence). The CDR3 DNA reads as TGTGCCAGCAGCTTGGCCGGGGGGCGCATCTACGAGCAGTACTTC. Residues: CASSLAGGRIYEQYF.

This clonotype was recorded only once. CDR3 sequence: CSARTDPNTEAFF. CDR3 coding DNA: TGCAGTGCTAGGACAGATCCGAACACTGAAGCTTTCTTT. This chain uses TRBV20-1 with TRBJ1-1; D might be TRBD1 (5 bases). V was cut by 3 bases and J by 1 base, with 9 bases left in between. The CDR3 has 13 residues. The V gene's germline CDR1 is DFQATT and CDR2 SNEGSKA (reference sequence).

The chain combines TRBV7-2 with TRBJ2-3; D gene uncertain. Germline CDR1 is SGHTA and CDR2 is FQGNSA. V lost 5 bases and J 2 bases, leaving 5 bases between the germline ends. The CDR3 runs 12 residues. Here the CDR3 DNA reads TGTGCCAGCAGCCGCATCACAGATACGCAGTATTTT. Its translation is CASSRITDTQYF.

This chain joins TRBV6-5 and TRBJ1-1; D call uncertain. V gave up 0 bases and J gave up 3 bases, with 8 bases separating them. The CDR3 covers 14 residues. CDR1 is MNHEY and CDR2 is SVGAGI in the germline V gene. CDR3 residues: CASSYSRGDTEAFF. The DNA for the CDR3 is TGTGCCAGCAGTTACTCCCGCGGAGACACTGAAGCTTTCTTT.

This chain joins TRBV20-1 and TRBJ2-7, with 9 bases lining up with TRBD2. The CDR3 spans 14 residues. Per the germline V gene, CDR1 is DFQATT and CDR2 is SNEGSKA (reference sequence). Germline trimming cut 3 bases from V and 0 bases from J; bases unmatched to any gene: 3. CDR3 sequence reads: CSASPGLASYEQYF. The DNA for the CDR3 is TGCAGTGCTAGCCCGGGACTAGCCTCCTACGAGCAGTACTTC.

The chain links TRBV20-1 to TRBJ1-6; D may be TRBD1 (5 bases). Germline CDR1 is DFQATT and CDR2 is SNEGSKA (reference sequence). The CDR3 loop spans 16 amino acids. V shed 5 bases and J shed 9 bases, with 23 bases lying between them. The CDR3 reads CSASLGILAGFSPLHF. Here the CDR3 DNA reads TGCAGTGCTTCTCTAGGCATCTTGGCAGGGTTTTCACCCCTCCACTTT.

DNA for the CDR3: TGCAGTGCTAACCTAGCGACGGGGAATGAGCAGTTCTTC. Protein product: CSANLATGNEQFF. The chain combines TRBV20-1 with TRBJ2-1; possibly TRBD2 for D (6 bases). The CDR3 has 13 amino acids. Trimming pared 4 bases from V and 7 bases from J, leaving 14 bases between. CDR1 is DFQATT and CDR2 is SNEGSKA in the germline V gene (reference sequence).

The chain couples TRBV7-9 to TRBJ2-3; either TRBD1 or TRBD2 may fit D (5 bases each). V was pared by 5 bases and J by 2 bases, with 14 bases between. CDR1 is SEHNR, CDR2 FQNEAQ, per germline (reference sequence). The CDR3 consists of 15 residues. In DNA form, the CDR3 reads TGTGCCAGCAGCCCGGGGCTGGGGGTCACAGATACGCAGTATTTT. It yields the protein CASSPGLGVTDTQYF.

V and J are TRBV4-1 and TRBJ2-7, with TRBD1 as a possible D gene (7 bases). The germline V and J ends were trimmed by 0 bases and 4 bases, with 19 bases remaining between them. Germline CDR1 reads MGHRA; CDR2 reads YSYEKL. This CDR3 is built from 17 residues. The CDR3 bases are TGCGCCAGCAGCCAAGAGGGCGGGACAGTCCTGCCTTACGAGCAGTACTTC. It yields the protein CASSQEGGTVLPYEQYF.

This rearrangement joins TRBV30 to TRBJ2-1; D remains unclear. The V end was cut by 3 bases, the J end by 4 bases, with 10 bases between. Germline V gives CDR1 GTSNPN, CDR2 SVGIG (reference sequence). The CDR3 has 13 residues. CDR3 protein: CAWRAPNYNEQFF. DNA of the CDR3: TGTGCCTGGAGAGCCCCAAATTACAATGAGCAGTTCTTC.